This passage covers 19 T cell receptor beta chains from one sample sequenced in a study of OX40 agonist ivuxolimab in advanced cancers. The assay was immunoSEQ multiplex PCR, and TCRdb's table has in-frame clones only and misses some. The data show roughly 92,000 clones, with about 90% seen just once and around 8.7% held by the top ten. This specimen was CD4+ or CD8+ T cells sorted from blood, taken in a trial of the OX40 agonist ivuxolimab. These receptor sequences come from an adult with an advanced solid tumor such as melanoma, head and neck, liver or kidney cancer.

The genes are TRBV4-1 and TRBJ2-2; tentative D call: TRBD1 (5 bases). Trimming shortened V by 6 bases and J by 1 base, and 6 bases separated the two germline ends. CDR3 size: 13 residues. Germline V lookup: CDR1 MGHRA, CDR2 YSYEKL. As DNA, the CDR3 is TGCGCCAGCAGACAGGAGAACACCGGGGAGCTGTTTTTT. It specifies CASRQENTGELFF.

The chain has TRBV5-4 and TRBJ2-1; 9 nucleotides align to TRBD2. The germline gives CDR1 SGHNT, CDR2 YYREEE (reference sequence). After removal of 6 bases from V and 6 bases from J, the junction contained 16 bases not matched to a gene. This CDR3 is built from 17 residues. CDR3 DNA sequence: TGTGCCAGCATCCAATATAGCGGGAGTCTTTTTAGCAATGAGCAGTTCTTC. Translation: CASIQYSGSLFSNEQFF.

This CDR3 is CASSLSGTRSYEQYF. The CDR3 nucleotides are TGTGCCAGCAGTTTATCTGGGACGCGCTCCTACGAGCAGTACTTC. V usage is TRBV27 and J usage is TRBJ2-7; D tentatively reads TRBD1 or TRBD2 (5 bases each). Germline V gives CDR1 MNHEY, CDR2 SMNVEV (reference sequence). CDR3 length equals 15 residues. The V end lost 0 bases, the J end lost 0 bases, and 9 bases lay between the germline ends.

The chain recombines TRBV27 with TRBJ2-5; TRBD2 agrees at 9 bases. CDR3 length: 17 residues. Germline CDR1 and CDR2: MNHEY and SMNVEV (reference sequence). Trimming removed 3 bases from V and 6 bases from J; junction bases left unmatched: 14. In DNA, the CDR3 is TGTGCCAGCAGTTTTAGCAGCCCGGGACTAGCTGGACAGACCCAGTACTTC. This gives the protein CASSFSSPGLAGQTQYF.

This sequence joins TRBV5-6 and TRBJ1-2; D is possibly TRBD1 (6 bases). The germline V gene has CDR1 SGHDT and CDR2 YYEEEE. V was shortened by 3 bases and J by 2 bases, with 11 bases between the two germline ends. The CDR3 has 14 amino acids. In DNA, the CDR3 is TGTGCCAGCAGCTCAGGGGCCCTGAACTATGGCTACACCTTC. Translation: CASSSGALNYGYTF.

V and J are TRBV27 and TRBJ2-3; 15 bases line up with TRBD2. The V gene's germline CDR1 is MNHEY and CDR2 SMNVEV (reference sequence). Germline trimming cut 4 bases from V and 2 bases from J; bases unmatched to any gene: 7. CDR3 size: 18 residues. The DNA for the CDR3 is TGTGCCAGCAGTTCAGGACTAGCGGGAGGGCCCATCACAGATACGCAGTATTTT. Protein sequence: CASSSGLAGGPITDTQYF.

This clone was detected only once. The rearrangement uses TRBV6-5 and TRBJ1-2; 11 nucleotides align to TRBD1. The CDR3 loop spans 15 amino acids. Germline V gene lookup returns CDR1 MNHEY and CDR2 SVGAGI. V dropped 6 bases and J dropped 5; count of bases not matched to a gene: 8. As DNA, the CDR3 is TGTGCCAGCAGCCCCGGACAGGGGGCTCAATATGGCTACACCTTC. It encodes CASSPGQGAQYGYTF.

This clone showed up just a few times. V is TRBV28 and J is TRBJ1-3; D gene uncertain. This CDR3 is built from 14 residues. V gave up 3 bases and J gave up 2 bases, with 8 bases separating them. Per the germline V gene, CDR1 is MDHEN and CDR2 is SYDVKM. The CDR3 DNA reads TGTGCCAGCAGTTTGTTGGGAACTGGAAACACCATATATTTT. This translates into CASSLLGTGNTIYF.

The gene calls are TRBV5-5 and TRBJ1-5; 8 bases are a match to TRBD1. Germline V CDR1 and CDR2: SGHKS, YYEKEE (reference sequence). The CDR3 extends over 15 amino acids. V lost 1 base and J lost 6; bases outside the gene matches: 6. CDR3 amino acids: CASSLRTGRGQPQHF. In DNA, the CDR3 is TGTGCCAGCAGCTTGAGGACAGGGAGGGGTCAGCCCCAGCATTTT. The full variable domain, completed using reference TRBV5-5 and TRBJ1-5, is DAGVTQSPTHLIKTRGQQVTLRCSPISGHKSVSWYQQVLGQGPQFIFQYYEKEERGRGNFPDRFSARQFPNYSSELNVNALLLGDSALYLCASSLRTGRGQPQHFGDGTRLSIL.

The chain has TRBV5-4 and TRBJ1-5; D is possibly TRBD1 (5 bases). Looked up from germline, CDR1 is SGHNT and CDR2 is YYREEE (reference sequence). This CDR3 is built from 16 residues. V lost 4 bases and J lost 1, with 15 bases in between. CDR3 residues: CASSVGGVTSNQPQHF. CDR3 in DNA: TGTGCCAGCAGCGTAGGAGGGGTGACAAGCAATCAGCCCCAGCATTTT.

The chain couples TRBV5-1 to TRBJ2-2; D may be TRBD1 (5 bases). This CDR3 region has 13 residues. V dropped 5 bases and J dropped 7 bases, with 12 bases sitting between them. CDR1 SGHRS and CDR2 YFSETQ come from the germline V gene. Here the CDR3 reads CASRRGTDGELFF. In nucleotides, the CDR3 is TGCGCCAGCAGAAGGGGAACGGACGGGGAGCTGTTTTTT. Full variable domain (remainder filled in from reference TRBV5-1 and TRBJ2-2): KAGVTQTPRYLIKTRGQQVTLSCSPISGHRSVSWYQQTPGQGLQFLFEYFSETQRNKGNFPGRFSGRQFSNSRSEMNVSTLELGDSALYLCASRRGTDGELFFGEGSRLTVL.

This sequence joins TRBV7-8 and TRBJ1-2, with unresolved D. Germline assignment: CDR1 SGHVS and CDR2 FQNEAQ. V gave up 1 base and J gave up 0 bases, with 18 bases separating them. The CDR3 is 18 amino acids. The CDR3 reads CASSLVVLDKTSNYGYTF. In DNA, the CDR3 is TGTGCCAGCAGCTTAGTCGTCCTCGACAAAACTTCTAACTATGGCTACACCTTC.

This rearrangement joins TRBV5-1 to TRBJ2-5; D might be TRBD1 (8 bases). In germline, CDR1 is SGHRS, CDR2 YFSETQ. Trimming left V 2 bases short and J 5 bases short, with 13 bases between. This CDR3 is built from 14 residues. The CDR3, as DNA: TGCGCCAGCAGCTTTGACAGGGGAGGGGAGACCCAGTACTTC. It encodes CASSFDRGGETQYF. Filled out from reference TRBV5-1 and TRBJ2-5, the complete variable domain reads KAGVTQTPRYLIKTRGQQVTLSCSPISGHRSVSWYQQTPGQGLQFLFEYFSETQRNKGNFPGRFSGRQFSNSRSEMNVSTLELGDSALYLCASSFDRGGETQYFGPGTRLLVL.

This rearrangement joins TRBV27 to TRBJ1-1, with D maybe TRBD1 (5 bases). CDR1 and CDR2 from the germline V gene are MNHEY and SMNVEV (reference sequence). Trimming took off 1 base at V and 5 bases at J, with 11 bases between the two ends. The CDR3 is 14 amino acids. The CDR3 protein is CASSLFGGRTEAFF. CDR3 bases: TGTGCCAGCAGTTTATTCGGGGGACGGACTGAAGCTTTCTTT.

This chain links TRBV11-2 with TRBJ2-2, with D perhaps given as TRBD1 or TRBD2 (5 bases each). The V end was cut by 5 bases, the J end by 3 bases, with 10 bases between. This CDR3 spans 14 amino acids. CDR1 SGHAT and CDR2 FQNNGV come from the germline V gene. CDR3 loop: CASSKGTYTGELFF. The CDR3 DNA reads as TGTGCCAGCAGCAAGGGGACCTACACCGGGGAGCTGTTTTTT.

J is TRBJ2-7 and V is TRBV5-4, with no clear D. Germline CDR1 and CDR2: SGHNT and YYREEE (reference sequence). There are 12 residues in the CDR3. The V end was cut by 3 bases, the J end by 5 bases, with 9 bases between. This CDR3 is CASSWGTNEQYF. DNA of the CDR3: TGTGCCAGCAGCTGGGGAACAAACGAGCAGTACTTC.

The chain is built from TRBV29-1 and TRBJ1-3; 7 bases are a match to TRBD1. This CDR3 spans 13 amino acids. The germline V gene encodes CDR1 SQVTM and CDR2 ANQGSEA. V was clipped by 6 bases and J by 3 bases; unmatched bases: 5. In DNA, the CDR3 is TGCAGCGTCCGGACAGGAGATGGAAACACCATATATTTT. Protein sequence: CSVRTGDGNTIYF. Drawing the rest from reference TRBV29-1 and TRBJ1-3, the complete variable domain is SAVISQKPSRDICQRGTSLTIQCQVDSQVTMMFWYRQQPGQSLTLIATANQGSEATYESGFVIDKFPISRPNLTFSTLTVSNMSPEDSSIYLCSVRTGDGNTIYFGEGSWLTVV.

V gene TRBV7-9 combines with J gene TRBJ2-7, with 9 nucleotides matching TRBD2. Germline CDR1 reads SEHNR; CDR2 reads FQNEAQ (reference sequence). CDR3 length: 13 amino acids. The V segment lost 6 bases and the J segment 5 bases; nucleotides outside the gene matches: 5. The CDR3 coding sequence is TGTGCCAGCAGAAATAGCGGGAGAAACGAGCAGTACTTC. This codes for CASRNSGRNEQYF.

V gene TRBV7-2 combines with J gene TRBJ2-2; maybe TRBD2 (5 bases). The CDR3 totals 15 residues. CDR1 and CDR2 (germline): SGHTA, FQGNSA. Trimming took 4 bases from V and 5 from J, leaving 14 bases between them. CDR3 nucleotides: TGTGCCAGCAGCTCTACCCTGACTACTACCGGGGAGCTGTTTTTT. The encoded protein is CASSSTLTTTGELFF.